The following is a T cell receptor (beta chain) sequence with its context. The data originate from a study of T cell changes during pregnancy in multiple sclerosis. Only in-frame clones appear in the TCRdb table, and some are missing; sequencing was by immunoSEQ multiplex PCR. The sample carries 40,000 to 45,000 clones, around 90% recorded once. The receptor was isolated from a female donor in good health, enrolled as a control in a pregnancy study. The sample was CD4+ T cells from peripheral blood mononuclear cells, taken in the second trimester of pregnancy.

The CDR3 loop reads CASSQDRDYEQYF. DNA of the CDR3: TGCGCCAGCAGCCAAGACAGGGATTACGAGCAGTACTTC. The chain is built from TRBV4-1 and TRBJ2-7; a weak D match, TRBD1 (5 bases). The germline CDR1 and CDR2 sequences are MGHRA and YSYEKL. This CDR3 spans 13 amino acids. V was pared by 0 bases and J by 4 bases, with 7 bases between.